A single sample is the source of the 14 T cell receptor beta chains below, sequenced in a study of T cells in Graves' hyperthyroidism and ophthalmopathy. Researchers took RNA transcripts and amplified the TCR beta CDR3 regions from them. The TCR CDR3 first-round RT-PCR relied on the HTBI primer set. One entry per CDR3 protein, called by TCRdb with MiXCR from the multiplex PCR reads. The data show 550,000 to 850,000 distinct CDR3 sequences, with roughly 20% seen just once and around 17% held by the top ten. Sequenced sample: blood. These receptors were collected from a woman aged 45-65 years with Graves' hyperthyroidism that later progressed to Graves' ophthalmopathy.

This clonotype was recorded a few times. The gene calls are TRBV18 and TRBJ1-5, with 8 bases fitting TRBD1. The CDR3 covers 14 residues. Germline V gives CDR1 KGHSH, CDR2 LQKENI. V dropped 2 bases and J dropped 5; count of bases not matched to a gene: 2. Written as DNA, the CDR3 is TGTGCCAGCTCACCATCGACAGGGGATCAGCCCCAGCATTTT. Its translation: CASSPSTGDQPQHF.

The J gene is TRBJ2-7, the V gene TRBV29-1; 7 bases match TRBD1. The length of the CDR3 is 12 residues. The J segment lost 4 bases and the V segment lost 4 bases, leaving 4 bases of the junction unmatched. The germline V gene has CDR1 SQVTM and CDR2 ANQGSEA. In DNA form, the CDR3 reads TGCAGCGTTGTCTCCAGGGGGTACGAGCAGTACTTC. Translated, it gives CSVVSRGYEQYF.

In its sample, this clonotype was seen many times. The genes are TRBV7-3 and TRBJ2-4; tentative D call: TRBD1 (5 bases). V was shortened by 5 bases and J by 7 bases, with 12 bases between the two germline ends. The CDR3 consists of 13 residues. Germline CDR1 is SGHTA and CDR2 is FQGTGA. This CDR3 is CASSRLGVNIQYF. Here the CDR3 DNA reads TGTGCCAGCAGCCGTCTAGGGGTGAACATTCAGTACTTC.

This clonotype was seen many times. CDR3 protein: CSAIGPATEAFF. CDR3 sequence (DNA): TGCAGTGCCATAGGTCCGGCCACTGAAGCTTTCTTT. V is TRBV20-1 and J is TRBJ1-1; D is unclear. V was pared by 6 bases and J by 4 bases, with 12 bases between. This CDR3 is built from 12 residues. Germline values: CDR1 DFQATT, CDR2 SNEGSKA (reference sequence).

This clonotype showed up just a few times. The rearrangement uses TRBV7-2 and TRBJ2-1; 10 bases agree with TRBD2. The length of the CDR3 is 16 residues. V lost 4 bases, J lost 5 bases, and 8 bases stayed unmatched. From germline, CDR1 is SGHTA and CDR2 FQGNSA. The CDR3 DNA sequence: TGTGCCAGCAGCTCCTCCCAGCGGGGGGGGAACAATGAGCAGTTCTTC. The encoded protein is CASSSSQRGGNNEQFF.

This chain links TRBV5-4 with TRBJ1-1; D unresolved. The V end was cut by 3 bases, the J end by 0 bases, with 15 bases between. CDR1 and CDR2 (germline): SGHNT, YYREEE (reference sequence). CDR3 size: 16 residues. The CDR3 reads CASSSRLVSVNTEAFF. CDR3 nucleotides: TGTGCCAGCAGCTCCCGTTTGGTCAGCGTGAACACTGAAGCTTTCTTT.

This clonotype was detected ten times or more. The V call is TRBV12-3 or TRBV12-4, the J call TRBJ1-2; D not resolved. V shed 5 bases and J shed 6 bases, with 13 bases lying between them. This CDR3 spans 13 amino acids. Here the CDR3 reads CASSPSRFHGYTF. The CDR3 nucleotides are TGTGCCAGCAGTCCCTCCCGGTTCCATGGCTACACCTTC.

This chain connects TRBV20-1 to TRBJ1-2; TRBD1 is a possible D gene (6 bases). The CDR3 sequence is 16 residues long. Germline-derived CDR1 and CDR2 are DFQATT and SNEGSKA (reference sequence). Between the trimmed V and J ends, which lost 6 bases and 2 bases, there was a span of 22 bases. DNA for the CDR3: TGCAGTGCGGTAGGGACATATCTATTACCGAACTATGGCTACACCTTC. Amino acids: CSAVGTYLLPNYGYTF.

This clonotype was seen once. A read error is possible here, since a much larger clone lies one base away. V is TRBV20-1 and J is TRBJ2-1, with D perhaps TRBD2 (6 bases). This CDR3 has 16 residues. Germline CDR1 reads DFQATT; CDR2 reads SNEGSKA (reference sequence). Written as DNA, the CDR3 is TGCAGTACTAGCTCGTTGCGCCTGCAGATAGGCAATGAGCAGTTCTTC. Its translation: CSTSSLRLQIGNEQFF.

The DNA for the CDR3 is TGCGCCAGCAGCTTTCAATTGAGCGGGGGGTCCGATACGCAGTATTTT. Translating it yields CASSFQLSGGSDTQYF. The chain recombines TRBV5-1 with TRBJ2-3, with 9 nucleotides matching TRBD2. Germline V gene data show CDR1 as SGHRS and CDR2 as YFSETQ. CDR3 length: 16 amino acids. After removal of 2 bases from V and 6 bases from J, the junction contained 10 bases not matched to a gene.

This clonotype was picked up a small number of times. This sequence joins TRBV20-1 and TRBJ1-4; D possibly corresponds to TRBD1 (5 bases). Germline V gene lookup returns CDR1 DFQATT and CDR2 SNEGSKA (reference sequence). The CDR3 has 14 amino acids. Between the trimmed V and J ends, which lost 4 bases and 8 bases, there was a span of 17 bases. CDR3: CSAISGIGREKLFF. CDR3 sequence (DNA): TGCAGTGCTATCTCAGGGATTGGCCGCGAAAAACTGTTTTTT.

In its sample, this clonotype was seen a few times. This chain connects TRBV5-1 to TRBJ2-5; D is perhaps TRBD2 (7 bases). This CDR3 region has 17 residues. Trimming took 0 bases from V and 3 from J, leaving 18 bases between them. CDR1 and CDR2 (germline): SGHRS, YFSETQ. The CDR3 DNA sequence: TGCGCCAGCAGCTTGGGTGGGTCGGGGGGCGGCGAAGAGACCCAGTACTTC. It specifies CASSLGGSGGGEETQYF.

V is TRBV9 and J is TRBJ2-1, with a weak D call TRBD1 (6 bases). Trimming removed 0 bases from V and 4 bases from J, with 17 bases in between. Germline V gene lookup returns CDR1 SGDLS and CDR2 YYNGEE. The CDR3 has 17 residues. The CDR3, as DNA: TGTGCCAGCAGCGTAGGCTCAACAGGGTTCCGATACAATGAGCAGTTCTTC. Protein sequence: CASSVGSTGFRYNEQFF.

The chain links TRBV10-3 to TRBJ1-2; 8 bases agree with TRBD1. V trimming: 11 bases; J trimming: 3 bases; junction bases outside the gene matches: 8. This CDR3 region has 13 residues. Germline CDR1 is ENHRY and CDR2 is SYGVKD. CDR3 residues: CASQKGQDYGYTF. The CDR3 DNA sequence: TGTGCCTCGCAGAAGGGACAGGACTATGGCTACACCTTC.